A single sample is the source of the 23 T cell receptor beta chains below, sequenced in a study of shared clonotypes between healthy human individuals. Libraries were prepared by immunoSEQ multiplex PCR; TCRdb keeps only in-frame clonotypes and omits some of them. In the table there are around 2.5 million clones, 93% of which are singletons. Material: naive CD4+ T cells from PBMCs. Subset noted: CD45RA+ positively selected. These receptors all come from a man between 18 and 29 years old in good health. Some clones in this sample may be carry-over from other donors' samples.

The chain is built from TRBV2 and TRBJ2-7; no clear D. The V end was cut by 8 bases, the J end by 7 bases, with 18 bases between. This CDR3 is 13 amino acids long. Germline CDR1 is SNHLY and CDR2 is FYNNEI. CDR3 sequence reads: CASASGGLGEQYF. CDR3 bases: TGTGCCAGCGCGTCGGGTGGCTTGGGGGAGCAGTACTTC. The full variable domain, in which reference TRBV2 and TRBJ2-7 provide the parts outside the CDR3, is EPEVTQTPSHQVTQMGQEVILRCVPISNHLYFYWYRQILGQKVEFLVSFYNNEISEKSEIFDDQFSVERPDGSNFTLKIRSTKLEDSAMYFCASASGGLGEQYFGPGTRLTVT.

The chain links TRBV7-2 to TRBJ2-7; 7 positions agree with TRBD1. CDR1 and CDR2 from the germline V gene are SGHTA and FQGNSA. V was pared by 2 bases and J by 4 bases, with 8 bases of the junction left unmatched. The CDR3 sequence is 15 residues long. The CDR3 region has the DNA TGTGCCAGCAGCTTATCAGTGACAGGGCGATACGAGCAGTACTTC. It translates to CASSLSVTGRYEQYF. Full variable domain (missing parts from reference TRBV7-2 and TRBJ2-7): GAGVSQSPSNKVTEKGKDVELRCDPISGHTALYWYRQSLGQGLEFLIYFQGNSAPDKSGLPSDRFSAERTGGSVSTLTIQRTQQEDSAVYLCASSLSVTGRYEQYFGPGTRLTVT.

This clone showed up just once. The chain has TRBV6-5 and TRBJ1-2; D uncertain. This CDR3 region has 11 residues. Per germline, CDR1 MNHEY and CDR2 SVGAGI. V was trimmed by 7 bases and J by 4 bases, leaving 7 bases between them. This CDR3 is CASMGSYGYTF. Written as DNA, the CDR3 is TGTGCCAGCATGGGCAGCTATGGCTACACCTTC.

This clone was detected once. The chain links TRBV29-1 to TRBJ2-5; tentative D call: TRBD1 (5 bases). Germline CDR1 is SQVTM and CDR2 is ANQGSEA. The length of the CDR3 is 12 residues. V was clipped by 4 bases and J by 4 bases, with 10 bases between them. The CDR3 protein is CSVVEQGETQYF. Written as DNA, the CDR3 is TGCAGCGTTGTGGAGCAGGGAGAGACCCAGTACTTC.

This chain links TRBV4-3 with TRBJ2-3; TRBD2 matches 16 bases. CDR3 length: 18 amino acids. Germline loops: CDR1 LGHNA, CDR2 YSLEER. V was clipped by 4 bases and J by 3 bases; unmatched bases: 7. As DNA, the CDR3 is TGCGCCAGCAGCCGTGGGGGACTAGCGGGAGGGTTGACAGATACGCAGTATTTT. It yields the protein CASSRGGLAGGLTDTQYF.

The CDR3 sequence is CASSQVALAGDNEQFF. CDR3 DNA: TGTGCCAGCAGCCAAGTGGCACTAGCGGGGGACAATGAGCAGTTCTTC. The rearrangement joins TRBV4-2 to TRBJ2-1, with 11 bases aligning to TRBD2. Germline-derived CDR1 and CDR2 are LGHNA and YNFKEQ. Losses at the gene ends were 1 base for V and 5 bases for J; bases not matched to a gene: 4. CDR3 length: 16 amino acids.

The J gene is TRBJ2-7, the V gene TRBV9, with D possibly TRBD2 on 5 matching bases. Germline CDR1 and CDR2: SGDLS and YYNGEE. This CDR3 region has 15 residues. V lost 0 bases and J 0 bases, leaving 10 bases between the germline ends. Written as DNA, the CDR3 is TGTGCCAGCAGCGTAGCGGAGCGGAGCTCCTACGAGCAGTACTTC. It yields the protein CASSVAERSSYEQYF.

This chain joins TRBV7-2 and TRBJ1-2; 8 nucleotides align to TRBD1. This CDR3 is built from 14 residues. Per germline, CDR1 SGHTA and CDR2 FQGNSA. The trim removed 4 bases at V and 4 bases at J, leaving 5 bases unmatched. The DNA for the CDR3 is TGTGCCAGCAGCTCGAACAGGGGGGTCTATGGCTACACCTTC. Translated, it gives CASSSNRGVYGYTF.

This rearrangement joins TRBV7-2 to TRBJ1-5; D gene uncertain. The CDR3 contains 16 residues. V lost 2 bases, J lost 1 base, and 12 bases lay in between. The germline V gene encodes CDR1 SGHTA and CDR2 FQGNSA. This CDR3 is CASSLLGRESNQPQHF. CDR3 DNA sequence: TGTGCCAGCAGCTTATTAGGGCGCGAAAGCAATCAGCCCCAGCATTTT. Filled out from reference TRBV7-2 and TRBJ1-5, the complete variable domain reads GAGVSQSPSNKVTEKGKDVELRCDPISGHTALYWYRQSLGQGLEFLIYFQGNSAPDKSGLPSDRFSAERTGGSVSTLTIQRTQQEDSAVYLCASSLLGRESNQPQHFGDGTRLSIL.

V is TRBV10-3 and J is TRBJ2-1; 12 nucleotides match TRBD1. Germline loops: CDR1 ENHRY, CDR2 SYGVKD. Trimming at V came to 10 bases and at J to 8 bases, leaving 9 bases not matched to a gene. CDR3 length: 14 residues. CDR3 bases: TGTGCCACCACCCCGGGACAGGGGGCGGATGAGCAGTTCTTC. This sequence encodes CATTPGQGADEQFF.

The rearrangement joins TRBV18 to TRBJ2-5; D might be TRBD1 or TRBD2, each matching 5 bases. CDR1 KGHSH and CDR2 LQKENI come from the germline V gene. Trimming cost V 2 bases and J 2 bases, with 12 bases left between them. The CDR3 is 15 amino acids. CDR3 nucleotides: TGTGCCAGCTCACCAGTCCGGGGACCGCAAGAGACCCAGTACTTC. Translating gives CASSPVRGPQETQYF. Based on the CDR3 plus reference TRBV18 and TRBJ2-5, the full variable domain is NAGVMQNPRHLVRRRGQEARLRCSPMKGHSHVYWYRQLPEEGLKFMVYLQKENIIDESGMPKERFSAEFPKEGPSILRIQQVVRGDSAAYFCASSPVRGPQETQYFGPGTRLLVL.

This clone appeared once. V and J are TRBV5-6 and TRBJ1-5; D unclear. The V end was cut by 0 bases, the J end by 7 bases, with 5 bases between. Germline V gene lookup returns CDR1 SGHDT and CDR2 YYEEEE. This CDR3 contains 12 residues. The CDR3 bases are TGTGCCAGCAGCTTGGGATCCCAGCCCCAGCATTTT. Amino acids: CASSLGSQPQHF.

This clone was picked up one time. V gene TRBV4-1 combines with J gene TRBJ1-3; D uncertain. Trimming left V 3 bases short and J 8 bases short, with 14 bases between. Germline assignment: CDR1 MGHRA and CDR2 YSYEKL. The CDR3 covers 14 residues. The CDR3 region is CASSHLLREDTIYF. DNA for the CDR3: TGCGCCAGCAGCCACCTCTTGAGGGAGGACACCATATATTTT.

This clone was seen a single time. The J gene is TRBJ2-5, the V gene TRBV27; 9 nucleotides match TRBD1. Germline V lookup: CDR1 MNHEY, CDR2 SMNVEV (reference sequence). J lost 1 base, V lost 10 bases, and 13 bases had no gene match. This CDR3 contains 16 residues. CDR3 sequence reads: CAIGLGTGNPQETQYF. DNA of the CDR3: TGTGCCATCGGACTCGGGACAGGGAATCCCCAAGAGACCCAGTACTTC.

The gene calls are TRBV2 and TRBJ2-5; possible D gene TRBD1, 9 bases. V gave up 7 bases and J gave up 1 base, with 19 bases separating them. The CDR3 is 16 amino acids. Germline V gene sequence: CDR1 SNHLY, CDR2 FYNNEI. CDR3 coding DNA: TGTGCCAGCACGGGAGGGACAGGGAGTCGCCAAGAGACCCAGTACTTC. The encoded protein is CASTGGTGSRQETQYF.

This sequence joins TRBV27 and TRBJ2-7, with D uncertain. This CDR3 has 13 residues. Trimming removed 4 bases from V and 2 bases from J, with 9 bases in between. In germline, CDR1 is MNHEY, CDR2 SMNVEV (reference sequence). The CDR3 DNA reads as TGTGCCAGCAGTTCCTTGGCTGCCTACGAGCAGTACTTC. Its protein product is CASSSLAAYEQYF.

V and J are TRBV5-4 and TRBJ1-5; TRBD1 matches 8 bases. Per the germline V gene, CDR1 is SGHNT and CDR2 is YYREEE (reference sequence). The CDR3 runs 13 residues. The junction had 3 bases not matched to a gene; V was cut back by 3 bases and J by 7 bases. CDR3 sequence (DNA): TGTGCCAGCAGCTCACAGGGGGGGCAGCCCCAGCATTTT. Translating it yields CASSSQGGQPQHF.

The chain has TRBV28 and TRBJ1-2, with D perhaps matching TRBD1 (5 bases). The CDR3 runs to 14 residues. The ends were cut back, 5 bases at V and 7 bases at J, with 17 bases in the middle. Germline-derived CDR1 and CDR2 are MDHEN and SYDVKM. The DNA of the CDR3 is TGTGCCAGCAGTGGGGGGTATGGGAGAGGTGGCTACACCTTC. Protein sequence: CASSGGYGRGGYTF.

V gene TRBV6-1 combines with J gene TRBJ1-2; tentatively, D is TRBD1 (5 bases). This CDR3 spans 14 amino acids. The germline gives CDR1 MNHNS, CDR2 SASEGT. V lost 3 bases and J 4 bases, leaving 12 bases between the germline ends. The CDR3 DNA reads TGTGCCAGCAGTGACCGGGACCGCCTCTATGGCTACACCTTC. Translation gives CASSDRDRLYGYTF.

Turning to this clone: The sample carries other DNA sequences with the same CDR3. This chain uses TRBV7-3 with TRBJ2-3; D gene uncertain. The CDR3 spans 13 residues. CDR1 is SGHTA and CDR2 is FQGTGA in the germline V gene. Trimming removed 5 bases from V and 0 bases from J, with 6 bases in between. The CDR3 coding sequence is TGTGCCAGCAGCCGCGCTAGCACAGATACGCAGTATTTT. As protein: CASSRASTDTQYF.

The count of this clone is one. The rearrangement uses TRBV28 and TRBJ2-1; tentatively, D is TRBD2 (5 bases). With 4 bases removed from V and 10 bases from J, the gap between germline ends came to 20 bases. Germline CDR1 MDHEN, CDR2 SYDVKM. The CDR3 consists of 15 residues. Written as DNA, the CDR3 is TGTGCCAGCAGTTACCGGGCCCCCCGGCGGGTCGAGCAGTTCTTC. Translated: CASSYRAPRRVEQFF.

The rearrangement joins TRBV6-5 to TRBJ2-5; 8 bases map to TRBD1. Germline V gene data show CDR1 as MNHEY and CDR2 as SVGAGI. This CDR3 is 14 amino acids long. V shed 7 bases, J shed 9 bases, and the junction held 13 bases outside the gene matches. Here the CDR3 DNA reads TGTGCCAGCACCCACCTTACAGGGGGTAGGGCCCAGTACTTC. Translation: CASTHLTGGRAQYF.

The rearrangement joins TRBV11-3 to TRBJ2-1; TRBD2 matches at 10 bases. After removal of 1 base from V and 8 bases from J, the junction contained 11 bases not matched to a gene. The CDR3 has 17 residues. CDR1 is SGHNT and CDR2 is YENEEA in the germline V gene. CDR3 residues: CASSLGPSGRALDEQFF. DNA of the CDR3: TGTGCCAGCAGCTTAGGCCCAAGCGGGAGGGCCCTCGATGAGCAGTTCTTC.